The 7 T cell receptor beta chains below all came from one sample that was sequenced in a study of OX40 agonist ivuxolimab in advanced cancers. The library came from the immunoSEQ multiplex PCR assay. TCRdb provides this immuneACCESS table in a form limited to in-frame rearrangements. Some clones are lacking; in checked studies, under half of them reflect an unresolved V gene, and why the rest are absent is not known. This sample holds roughly 87,000 clones; approximately 91% were observed only once. The ten largest make up 0.6% to 0.75% of the sample. The sample here was CD4+ or CD8+ T cells sorted from blood, taken in a trial of the OX40 agonist ivuxolimab. The receptor set was obtained from an adult with an advanced solid tumor such as melanoma, head and neck, liver or kidney cancer.

This clone has a single count. The chain recombines TRBV14 with TRBJ2-5, with TRBD2 matching over 9 bases. Trimming removed 1 base from V and 5 bases from J; junction bases left unmatched: 5. The CDR3 runs 15 residues. CDR1 is SGHDN, CDR2 FVKESK, per germline. CDR3 bases: TGTGCCAGCAGCCAAGGATCGGCGGGAGGGGAGACCCAGTACTTC. Protein product: CASSQGSAGGETQYF.

This chain uses TRBV4-2 with TRBJ1-4, with a possible D match to TRBD1 (6 bases). This CDR3 is 16 amino acids long. Deletions cut 0 bases from V and 5 bases from J, with 13 bases between. CDR1 and CDR2 (germline): LGHNA, YNFKEQ. In DNA form, the CDR3 reads TGTGCCAGCAGCCAAGATGAGGGGGGGATGAATGAAAAACTGTTTTTT. Protein sequence: CASSQDEGGMNEKLFF.

This clone appeared once. The chain uses TRBV19 and TRBJ1-5, with TRBD1 matching over 7 bases. V shed 4 bases, J shed 2 bases, and the junction held 5 bases outside the gene matches. The CDR3 spans 15 residues. In germline, CDR1 is LNHDA, CDR2 SQIVND (reference sequence). CDR3 amino acids: CASSTHRGGNQPQHF. The DNA of the CDR3 is TGTGCCAGTAGTACCCACAGGGGTGGCAATCAGCCCCAGCATTTT. The whole variable domain, remainder taken from reference TRBV19 and TRBJ1-5, is DGGITQSPKYLFRKEGQNVTLSCEQNLNHDAMYWYRQDPGQGLRLIYYSQIVNDFQKGDIAEGYSVSREKKESFPLTVTSAQKNPTAFYLCASSTHRGGNQPQHFGDGTRLSIL.

The V gene is TRBV27, the J gene TRBJ2-2; unclear D gene. The CDR3 runs to 15 residues. Germline values: CDR1 MNHEY, CDR2 SMNVEV (reference sequence). Trimming took 5 bases from V and 1 from J, leaving 11 bases between them. The CDR3 region is CASSGRVQNTGELFF. The CDR3 region has the DNA TGTGCCAGCAGTGGCCGGGTCCAGAACACCGGGGAGCTGTTTTTT.

The CDR3 reads CASSSMGTDTQYF. CDR3 DNA sequence: TGTGCCAGCAGCTCCATGGGCACAGATACGCAGTATTTT. The V gene is TRBV11-3, the J gene TRBJ2-3; the D is unclear. The CDR3 is 13 amino acids. The germline V gene encodes CDR1 SGHNT and CDR2 YENEEA. Between the trimmed V and J ends, which lost 4 bases and 1 base, there was a span of 6 bases.

The V gene is TRBV18, the J gene TRBJ1-5; 7 bases line up with TRBD1. The CDR3 has 14 amino acids. CDR1 and CDR2 (germline): KGHSH, LQKENI. V dropped 3 bases and J dropped 3; count of bases not matched to a gene: 2. The CDR3 DNA sequence: TGTGCCAGCTCACCGGGACAGAACAATCAGCCCCAGCATTTT. This sequence encodes CASSPGQNNQPQHF. The full variable domain, completed using reference TRBV18 and TRBJ1-5, is NAGVMQNPRHLVRRRGQEARLRCSPMKGHSHVYWYRQLPEEGLKFMVYLQKENIIDESGMPKERFSAEFPKEGPSILRIQQVVRGDSAAYFCASSPGQNNQPQHFGDGTRLSIL.

The J gene is TRBJ2-1, the V gene TRBV6-6; 11 bases map to TRBD1. This CDR3 region has 14 residues. Per the germline V gene, CDR1 is MNHNY and CDR2 is SVGAGI (reference sequence). V lost 8 bases, J lost 10 bases, and 10 bases stayed unmatched. CDR3 residues: CASLRDRGVSEQFF. The CDR3, as DNA: TGTGCCAGCCTCCGGGACAGGGGGGTATCCGAGCAGTTCTTC.